This T cell receptor beta chain was recovered during a study of T cell responses to AZD1222 COVID-19 vaccine. Sequenced by immunoSEQ multiplex PCR; TCRdb stores in-frame clones only, minus some. This table holds tens of thousands of clones, approximately 88% found once. This clone has only a few counts. CDR1 is LNHNV and CDR2 is YYDKDF in the germline V gene (reference sequence). This CDR3 has 14 amino acids. The V gene lost 3 bases and the J gene lost 7 bases, with 13 bases spanning the gap. The TCR was taken from an adult who received the AZD1222 COVID-19 vaccine. V gene TRBV15 combines with J gene TRBJ1-5, with D possibly matching TRBD1 (6 bases). Sequences were derived from peripheral blood, sampled 28 days after the second AZD1222 dose. CDR3: CATSSGGGGQPQHF. Written as DNA, the CDR3 is TGTGCCACCAGCAGCGGGGGGGGCGGACAGCCCCAGCATTTT.